This T cell receptor (beta chain) came from a study of shared clonotypes between healthy human individuals. This clone was recorded once. Other DNA variants within this sample encode the same CDR3. The assay was immunoSEQ multiplex PCR, and TCRdb's table has in-frame clones only and misses some. Found here are hundreds of thousands of clones, approximately 95% of them singletons; the top ten hold roughly 0.06%. With 4 bases removed from V and 2 bases from J, the gap between germline ends came to 9 bases. The CDR3 is made up of 13 amino acids. CDR1 MDHEN and CDR2 SYDVKM come from the germline V gene. The V gene is TRBV28, the J gene TRBJ2-7; D could derive from TRBD1 or TRBD2 (6 bases each). The material sequenced was naive CD4+ T cells sorted from blood. Documented subset: CD45RA+ positively selected. The sequence came from a woman aged 25 to 39 in good health. CDR3 region: CASSSGGPYEQYF. The CDR3 bases are TGTGCCAGCAGTTCCGGGGGCCCCTACGAGCAGTACTTC.